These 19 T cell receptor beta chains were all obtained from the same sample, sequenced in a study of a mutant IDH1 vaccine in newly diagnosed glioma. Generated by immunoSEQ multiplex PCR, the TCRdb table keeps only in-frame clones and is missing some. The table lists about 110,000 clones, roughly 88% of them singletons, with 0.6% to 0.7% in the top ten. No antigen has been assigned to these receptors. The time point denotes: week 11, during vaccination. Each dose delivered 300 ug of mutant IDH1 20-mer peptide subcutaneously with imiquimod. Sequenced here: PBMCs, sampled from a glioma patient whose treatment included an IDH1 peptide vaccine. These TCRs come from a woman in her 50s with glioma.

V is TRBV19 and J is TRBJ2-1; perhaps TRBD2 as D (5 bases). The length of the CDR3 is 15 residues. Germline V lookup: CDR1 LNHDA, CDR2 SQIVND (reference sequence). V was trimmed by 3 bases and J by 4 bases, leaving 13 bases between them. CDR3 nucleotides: TGTGCCAGTAGTATGTCTACCGGGATTTACAATGAGCAGTTCTTC. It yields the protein CASSMSTGIYNEQFF. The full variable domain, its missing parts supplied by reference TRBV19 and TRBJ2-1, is DGGITQSPKYLFRKEGQNVTLSCEQNLNHDAMYWYRQDPGQGLRLIYYSQIVNDFQKGDIAEGYSVSREKKESFPLTVTSAQKNPTAFYLCASSMSTGIYNEQFFGPGTRLTVL.

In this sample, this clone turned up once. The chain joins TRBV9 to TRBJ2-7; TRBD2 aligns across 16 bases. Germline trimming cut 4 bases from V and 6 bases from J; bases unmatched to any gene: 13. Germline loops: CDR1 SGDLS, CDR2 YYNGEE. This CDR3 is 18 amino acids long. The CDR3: CASSPHGTSGRAGSEQYF. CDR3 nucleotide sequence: TGTGCCAGCAGCCCACACGGGACTAGCGGGAGGGCTGGGAGCGAGCAGTACTTC.

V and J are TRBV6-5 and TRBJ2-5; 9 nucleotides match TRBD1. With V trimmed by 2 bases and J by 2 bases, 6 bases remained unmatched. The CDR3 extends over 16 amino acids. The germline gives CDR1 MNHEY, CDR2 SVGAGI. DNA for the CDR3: TGTGCCAGCAGTTACGGGATCGGGACAGGGCAAGAGACCCAGTACTTC. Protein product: CASSYGIGTGQETQYF.

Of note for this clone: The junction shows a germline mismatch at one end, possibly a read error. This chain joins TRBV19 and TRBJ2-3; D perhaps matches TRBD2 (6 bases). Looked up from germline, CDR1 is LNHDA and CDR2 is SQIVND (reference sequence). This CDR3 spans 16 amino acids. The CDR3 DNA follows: TGTGCCGGTAGTATACGGGTTAGCGGTAGCACAGATACGCAGTATTTT. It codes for CAGSIRVSGSTDTQYF.

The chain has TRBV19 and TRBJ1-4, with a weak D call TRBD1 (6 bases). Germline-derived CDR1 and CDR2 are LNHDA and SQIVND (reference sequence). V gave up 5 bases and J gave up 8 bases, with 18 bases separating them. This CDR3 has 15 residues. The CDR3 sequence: CASSFSGAEGEKLFF. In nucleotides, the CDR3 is TGTGCCAGTAGTTTCTCGGGGGCCGAGGGCGAAAAACTGTTTTTT.

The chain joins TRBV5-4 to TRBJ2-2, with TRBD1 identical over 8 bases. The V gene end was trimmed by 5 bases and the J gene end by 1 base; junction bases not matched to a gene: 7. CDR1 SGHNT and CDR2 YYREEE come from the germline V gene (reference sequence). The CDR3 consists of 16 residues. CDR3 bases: TGTGCCAGCAGACATGGACAGGGCCGGAACACCGGGGAGCTGTTTTTT. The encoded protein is CASRHGQGRNTGELFF. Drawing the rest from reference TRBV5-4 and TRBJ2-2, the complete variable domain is ETGVTQSPTHLIKTRGQQVTLRCSSQSGHNTVSWYQQALGQGPQFIFQYYREEENGRGNFPPRFSGLQFPNYSSELNVNALELDDSALYLCASRHGQGRNTGELFFGEGSRLTVL.

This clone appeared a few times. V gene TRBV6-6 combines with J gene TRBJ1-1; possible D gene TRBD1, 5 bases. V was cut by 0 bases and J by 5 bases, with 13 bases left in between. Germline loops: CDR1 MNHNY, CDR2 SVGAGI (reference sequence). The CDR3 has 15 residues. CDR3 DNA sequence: TGTGCCAGCAGTTACTCGGGGGGGGTGAGGACTGAAGCTTTCTTT. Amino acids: CASSYSGGVRTEAFF.

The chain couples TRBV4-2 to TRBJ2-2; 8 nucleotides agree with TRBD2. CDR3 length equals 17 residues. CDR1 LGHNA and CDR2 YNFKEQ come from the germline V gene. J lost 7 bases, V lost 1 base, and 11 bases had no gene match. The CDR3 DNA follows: TGTGCCAGCAGCCAAGGCTTAAGCGGGAGAGGAGGCGGGGAGCTGTTTTTT. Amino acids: CASSQGLSGRGGGELFF.

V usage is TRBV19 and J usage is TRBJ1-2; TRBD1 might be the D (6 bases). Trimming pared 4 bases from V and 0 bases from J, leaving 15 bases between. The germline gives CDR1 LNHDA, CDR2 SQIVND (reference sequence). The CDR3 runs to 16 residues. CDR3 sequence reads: CASSTHGTTANYGYTF. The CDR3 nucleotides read TGTGCCAGTAGTACGCACGGGACAACTGCTAACTATGGCTACACCTTC.

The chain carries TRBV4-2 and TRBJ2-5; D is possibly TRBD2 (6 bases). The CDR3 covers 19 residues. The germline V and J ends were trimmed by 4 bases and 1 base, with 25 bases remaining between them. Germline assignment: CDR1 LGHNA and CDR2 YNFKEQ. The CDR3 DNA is TGTGCCAGCAGCCCCGGGGCAGCCACTCCCGGGAGTCTCCAAGAGACCCAGTACTTC. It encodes CASSPGAATPGSLQETQYF.

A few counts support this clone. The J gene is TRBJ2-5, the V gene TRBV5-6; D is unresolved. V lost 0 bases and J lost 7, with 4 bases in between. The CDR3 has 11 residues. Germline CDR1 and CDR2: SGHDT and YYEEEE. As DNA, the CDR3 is TGTGCCAGCAGCTTGGGAGGGACCCAGTACTTC. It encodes CASSLGGTQYF.

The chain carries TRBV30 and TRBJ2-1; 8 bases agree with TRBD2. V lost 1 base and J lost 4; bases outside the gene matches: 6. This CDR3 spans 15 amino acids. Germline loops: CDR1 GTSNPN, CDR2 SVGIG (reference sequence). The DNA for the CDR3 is TGTGCCTGGAGTGATGGGACTAGAGGTTACAATGAGCAGTTCTTC. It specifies CAWSDGTRGYNEQFF.

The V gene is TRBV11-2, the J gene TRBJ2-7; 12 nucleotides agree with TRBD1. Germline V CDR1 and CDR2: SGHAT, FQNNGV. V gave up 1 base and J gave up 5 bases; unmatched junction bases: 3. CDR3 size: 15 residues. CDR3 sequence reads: CASSLVGTGGDEQYF. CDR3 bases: TGTGCCAGCAGCTTAGTAGGGACAGGGGGCGACGAGCAGTACTTC.

CDR3 sequence (DNA): TGTGCCAGCAGCTCAAGGACTAGCGGGAGCGGGGATGAGCAGTTCTTC. This translates into CASSSRTSGSGDEQFF. This chain joins TRBV7-2 and TRBJ2-1; the match to TRBD2 covers 13 bases. With V trimmed by 4 bases and J by 8 bases, 8 bases remained unmatched. Germline V gives CDR1 SGHTA, CDR2 FQGNSA. This CDR3 comprises 16 residues.

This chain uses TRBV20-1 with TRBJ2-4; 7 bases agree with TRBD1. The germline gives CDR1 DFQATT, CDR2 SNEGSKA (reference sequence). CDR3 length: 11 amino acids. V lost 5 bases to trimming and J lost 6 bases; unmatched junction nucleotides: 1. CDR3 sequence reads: CSARDRNIQYF. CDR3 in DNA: TGCAGTGCTCGGGACAGAAACATTCAGTACTTC.

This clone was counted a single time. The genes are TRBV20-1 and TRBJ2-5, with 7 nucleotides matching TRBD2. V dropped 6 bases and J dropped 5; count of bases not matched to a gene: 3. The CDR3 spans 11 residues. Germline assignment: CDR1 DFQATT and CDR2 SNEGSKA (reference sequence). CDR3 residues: CSAKLAETQYF. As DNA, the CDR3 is TGCAGTGCCAAACTAGCGGAGACCCAGTACTTC.

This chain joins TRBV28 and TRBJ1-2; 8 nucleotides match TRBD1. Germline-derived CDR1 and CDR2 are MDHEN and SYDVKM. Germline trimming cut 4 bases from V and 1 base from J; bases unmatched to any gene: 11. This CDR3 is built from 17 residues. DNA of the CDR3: TGTGCCAGCAGTTACTCGACAGGGGAGAGGGATAACTATGGCTACACCTTC. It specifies CASSYSTGERDNYGYTF.

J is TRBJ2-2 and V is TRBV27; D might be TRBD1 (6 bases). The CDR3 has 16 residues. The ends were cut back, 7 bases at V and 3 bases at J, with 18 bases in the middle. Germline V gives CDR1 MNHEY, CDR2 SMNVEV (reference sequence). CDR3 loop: CASTSRGSHHTGELFF. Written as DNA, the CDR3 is TGTGCCAGCACCAGCAGGGGAAGCCACCACACCGGGGAGCTGTTTTTT.

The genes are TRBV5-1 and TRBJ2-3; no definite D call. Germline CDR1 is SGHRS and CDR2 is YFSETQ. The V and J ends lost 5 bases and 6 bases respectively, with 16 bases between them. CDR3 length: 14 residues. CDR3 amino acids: CASSYYERADTQYF. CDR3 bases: TGCGCCAGCAGTTACTACGAACGTGCCGATACGCAGTATTTT.